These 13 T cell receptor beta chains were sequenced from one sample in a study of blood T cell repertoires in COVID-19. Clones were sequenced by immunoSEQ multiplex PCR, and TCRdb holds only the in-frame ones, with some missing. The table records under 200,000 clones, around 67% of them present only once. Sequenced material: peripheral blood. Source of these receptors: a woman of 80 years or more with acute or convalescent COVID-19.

CDR3 loop: CASSTLAGSYEQYF. The CDR3 DNA reads TGTGCCAGCAGCACCTTAGCGGGAAGCTACGAGCAGTACTTC. The chain couples TRBV7-9 to TRBJ2-7; TRBD2 matches 8 bases. V shed 5 bases, J shed 3 bases, and the junction held 6 bases outside the gene matches. The CDR3 sequence is 14 residues long. The germline V gene has CDR1 SEHNR and CDR2 FQNEAQ (reference sequence).

CDR3 protein: CASSDTTGTNSPLHF. For the CDR3, the DNA is TGTGCCAGCAGTGACACAACAGGTACTAATTCACCCCTCCACTTT. This chain uses TRBV6-4 with TRBJ1-6, with a weak D call TRBD1 (5 bases). CDR1 and CDR2 (germline): MRHNA, SNTAGT. V shed 2 bases and J shed 6 bases, with 11 bases lying between them. This CDR3 comprises 15 residues.

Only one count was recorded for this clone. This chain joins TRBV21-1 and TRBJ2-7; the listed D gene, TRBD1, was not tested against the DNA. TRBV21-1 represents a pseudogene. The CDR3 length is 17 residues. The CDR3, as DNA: TGTGCCAGCAGCAAAAGGCCCTTTCGGACAGAGAGCTACGAGCAGTACTTC. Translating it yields CASSKRPFRTESYEQYF.

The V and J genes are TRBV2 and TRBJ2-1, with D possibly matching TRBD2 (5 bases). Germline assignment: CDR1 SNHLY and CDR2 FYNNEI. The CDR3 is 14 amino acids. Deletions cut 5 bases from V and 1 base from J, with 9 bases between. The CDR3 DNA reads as TGTGCCAGCAGTATACTAGTGTCCTACAATGAGCAGTTCTTC. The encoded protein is CASSILVSYNEQFF.

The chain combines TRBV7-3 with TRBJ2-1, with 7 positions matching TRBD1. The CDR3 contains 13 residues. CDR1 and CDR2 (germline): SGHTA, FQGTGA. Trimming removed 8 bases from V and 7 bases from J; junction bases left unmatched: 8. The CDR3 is CASAEGARNEQFF. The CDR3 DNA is TGTGCCAGCGCCGAGGGGGCGAGGAATGAGCAGTTCTTC.

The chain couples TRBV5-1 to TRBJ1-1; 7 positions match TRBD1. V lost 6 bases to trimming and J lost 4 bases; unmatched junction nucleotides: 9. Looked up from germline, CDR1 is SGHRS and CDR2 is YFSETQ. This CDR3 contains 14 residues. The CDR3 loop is CASNPTGLPTEAFF. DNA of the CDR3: TGCGCCAGCAACCCGACAGGGCTACCCACTGAAGCTTTCTTT.

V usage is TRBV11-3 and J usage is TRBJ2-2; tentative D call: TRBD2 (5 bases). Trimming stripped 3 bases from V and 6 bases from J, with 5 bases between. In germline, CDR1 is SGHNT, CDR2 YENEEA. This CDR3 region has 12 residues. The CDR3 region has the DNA TGTGCCAGCAGCTTGGACTCCGGGGAGCTGTTTTTT. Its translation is CASSLDSGELFF.

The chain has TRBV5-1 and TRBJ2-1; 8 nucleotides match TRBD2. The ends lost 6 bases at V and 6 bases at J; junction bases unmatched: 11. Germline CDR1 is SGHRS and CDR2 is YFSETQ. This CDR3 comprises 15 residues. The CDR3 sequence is CASTLQAGAPNEQFF. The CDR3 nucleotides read TGCGCCAGCACGTTGCAAGCGGGAGCTCCCAATGAGCAGTTCTTC.

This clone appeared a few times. The CDR3 nucleotides are TGCGCCAGCAGCGCTGGGGGGGAAACTACTGGAAACACCATATATTTT. This gives the protein CASSAGGETTGNTIYF. The chain employs TRBV5-1 and TRBJ1-3, with D possibly being TRBD1 (5 bases). The CDR3 extends over 16 amino acids. Germline V CDR1 and CDR2: SGHRS, YFSETQ. V was cut by 4 bases and J by 2 bases, with 16 bases left in between.

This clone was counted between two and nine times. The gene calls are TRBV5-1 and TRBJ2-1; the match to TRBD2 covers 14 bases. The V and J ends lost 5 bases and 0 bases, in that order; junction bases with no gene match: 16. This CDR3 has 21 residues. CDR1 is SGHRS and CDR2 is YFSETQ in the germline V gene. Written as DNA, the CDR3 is TGCGCCAGCAGGCCCCAACCTTGGACTAGCGGGAGGAAAAGCTCCTACAATGAGCAGTTCTTC. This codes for CASRPQPWTSGRKSSYNEQFF.

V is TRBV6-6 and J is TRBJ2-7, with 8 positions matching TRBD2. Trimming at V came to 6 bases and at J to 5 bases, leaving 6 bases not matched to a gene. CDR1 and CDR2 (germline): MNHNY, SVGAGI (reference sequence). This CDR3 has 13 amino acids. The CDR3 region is CASSPGGVHEQYF. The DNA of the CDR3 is TGTGCCAGCAGCCCCGGGGGGGTCCACGAGCAGTACTTC.

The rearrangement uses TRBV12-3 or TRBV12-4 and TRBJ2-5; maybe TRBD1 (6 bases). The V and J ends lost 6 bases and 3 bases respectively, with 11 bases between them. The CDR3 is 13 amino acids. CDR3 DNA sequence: TGTGCCAGCAGACTGGGACAAAAAGAGACCCAGTACTTC. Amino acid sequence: CASRLGQKETQYF.

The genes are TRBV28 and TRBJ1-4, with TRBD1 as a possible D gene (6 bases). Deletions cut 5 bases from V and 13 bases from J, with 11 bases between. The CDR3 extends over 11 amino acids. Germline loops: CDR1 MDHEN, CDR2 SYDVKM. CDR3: CASSKTRGLFF. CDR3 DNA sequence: TGTGCCAGCAGTAAAACCAGGGGACTGTTTTTT.